This TCR beta chain is from a study of blood T cell repertoires in COVID-19. As for the study in general: Samples of COVID-19 (acute and convalescent) were obtained from the United States, Italy and Spain.

J was trimmed by 2 bases and V by 4 bases; bases with no gene match: 3. CDR3 length: 14 residues. Germline V gene lookup returns CDR1 SGHDN and CDR2 FVKESK. The authors' processing: The assay estimated nucleated cells by amplifying reference gene primers. TCRdb's table, derived via immunoSEQ multiplex PCR, lists solely in-frame clones and lacks some. The V and J calls and clone size were taken over from that table, and D and trimming were inferred from the DNA. The sample yields 100,000 to 150,000 clones, 55% to 75% seen once. The receptor comes from a woman in her 70s with acute or convalescent COVID-19. The material sequenced was peripheral blood. The V gene is TRBV14, the J gene TRBJ2-5; 8 nucleotides line up with TRBD2. CDR3 DNA: TGTGCCAGCAGCCGTATAGCGGGGCAAGAGACCCAGTACTTC. Encoded protein: CASSRIAGQETQYF.